Each of the 5 T cell receptor beta chains below was sequenced from the same sample in a study of CD8 T cells in ankylosing spondylitis. TCRdb reprocessed the 5' RACE reads via MiXCR and lists one record per CDR3 protein. The sample carries about 840,000 distinct CDR3 sequences, approximately 12% recorded once. Study-wide points: Blood of patients with ankylosing spondylitis appeared to be characterized by a TCR beta motif of roughly eight highly homologous variants.

No antigen is known for these receptors. Sequencing was done on a sample of blood, either unsorted or a sorted T cell fraction (not recorded which). These receptors originate from a male donor with ankylosing spondylitis.

The chain combines TRBV12-3 or TRBV12-4 with TRBJ2-4; unclear D gene. Trimming took 6 bases from V and 8 from J, leaving 17 bases between them. This CDR3 contains 14 residues. The CDR3 sequence is CASSHQQLKHIQYF. DNA of the CDR3: TGTGCCAGCAGCCACCAACAGCTTAAGCACATTCAGTACTTC.

This clonotype was seen a handful of times. The chain employs TRBV9 and TRBJ1-1; possibly TRBD1 for D (5 bases). Per germline, CDR1 SGDLS and CDR2 YYNGEE. Trimming removed 3 bases at V and 0 bases at J, with 12 bases between. The CDR3 extends over 15 amino acids. Here the CDR3 reads CASSDLADMNTEAFF. The CDR3 coding sequence is TGTGCCAGCAGCGACCTGGCGGACATGAACACTGAAGCTTTCTTT.

The V gene is TRBV28, the J gene TRBJ2-3; possibly TRBD1 for D (5 bases). This CDR3 spans 13 amino acids. V was pared by 8 bases and J by 0 bases, with 9 bases between. Germline V lookup: CDR1 MDHEN, CDR2 SYDVKM. CDR3 nucleotides: TGTGCCAGCGTACAGGTTAGCACAGATACGCAGTATTTT. This codes for CASVQVSTDTQYF. Full variable domain (remainder filled in from reference TRBV28 and TRBJ2-3): DVKVTQSSRYLVKRTGEKVFLECVQDMDHENMFWYRQDPGLGLRLIYFSYDVKMKEKGDIPEGYSVSREKKERFSLILESASTNQTSMYLCASVQVSTDTQYFGPGTRLTVL.

The rearrangement joins TRBV24-1 to TRBJ2-5; 9 bases line up with TRBD1. Germline V gene sequence: CDR1 KGHDR, CDR2 SFDVKD. Unmatched junction bases numbered 5, after V lost 7 bases and J lost 3 bases. This CDR3 is built from 14 residues. CDR3 DNA sequence: TGTGCCACCAGATCCGGGACAGGGAAAGAGACCCAGTACTTC. Translated, it gives CATRSGTGKETQYF.

In this sample, this clonotype turned up a few times. The chain links TRBV20-1 to TRBJ1-2; D is possibly TRBD1 (5 bases). CDR3 length equals 15 residues. Germline V gene sequence: CDR1 DFQATT, CDR2 SNEGSKA (reference sequence). Trimming stripped 1 base from V and 7 bases from J, with 19 bases between. The CDR3 loop is CSARGVRALTSGYTF. CDR3 sequence (DNA): TGCAGTGCTAGAGGTGTCAGGGCATTGACGAGTGGCTACACCTTC.